The 3 T cell receptor beta chains below come from one sample, sequenced in a study of shared clonotypes between healthy human individuals. Using immunoSEQ multiplex PCR, the repertoire was profiled, and TCRdb retains in-frame clones only, with some absent. The sample has 470,000 or so clones, approximately 80% seen once. The sequenced material came from PBMCs. All receptors derive from a woman between 40 and 55 years old in good health. Some clones in this sample may be carry-over from other donors' samples.

This chain joins TRBV7-8 and TRBJ2-7; D is perhaps TRBD1 or TRBD2 (7 bases each). Trimming removed 4 bases at V and 4 bases at J, with 20 bases between. This CDR3 is built from 16 residues. Germline CDR1 reads SGHVS; CDR2 reads FQNEAQ. In nucleotides, the CDR3 is TGTGCCAGCAGCTCAGGGAGACAGGGAGGGGAATACGAGCAGTACTTC. Translation: CASSSGRQGGEYEQYF.

The chain recombines TRBV4-2 with TRBJ1-5; 7 bases are shared with TRBD1. Germline V CDR1 and CDR2: LGHNA, YNFKEQ. The CDR3 runs 14 residues. The J segment lost 7 bases and the V segment lost 2 bases, leaving 5 bases of the junction unmatched. CDR3 loop: CASSQMVRGQPQHF. DNA of the CDR3: TGTGCCAGCAGCCAAATGGTCAGGGGGCAGCCCCAGCATTTT.

The rearrangement joins TRBV2 to TRBJ1-1; no clear D gene. Germline lookup yields CDR1 SNHLY and CDR2 FYNNEI. The CDR3 consists of 15 residues. V was shortened by 6 bases and J by 1 base, with 15 bases between the two germline ends. The CDR3 DNA is TGTGCCAGCAGGGCGCAAATGTGGGGGAACACTGAAGCTTTCTTT. This encodes CASRAQMWGNTEAFF.